The subject of this entry is one T cell receptor (beta chain). Its antigen remains unidentified. At one end, the junction sequence differs from germline, possibly due to a read error. The immunoSEQ Assay, a bias-controlled multiplex PCR, was used to amplify TCRbeta CDR3 regions from genomic DNA. In the source study's methods: Within the assay, amplification of reference gene primers was used to estimate how many nucleated cells each sample contained. Sequence reads were collapsed and filtered to measure the absolute abundance of every unique TCRbeta CDR3 rearrangement. Productive Simpson clonality was computed per sample as the square root of Simpson's diversity index over productive rearrangements. TCRdb's version of the immuneACCESS table is confined to in-frame rearrangements and falls short of the full clone set. An unresolved V gene accounts for under half of the shortfall where checked; the remainder is of unknown origin. Clone size and the V and J calls come from that table; the DNA yielded D and trimming. Recorded for this sample are roughly 140,000 clones; around 80% of them occurred a single time. The ten largest clones take up about 7% of the sample.

Reading the germline V gene gives CDR1 SGHDT and CDR2 YYEEEE. Reading from cysteine to phenylalanine, the CDR3 counts 15 amino acids. The kept DNA is CDR3 alone, 45 bases in frame from the first base. The data were taken from a study of blood T cell repertoires in COVID-19 (dated by TCRdb to the early 2020s). Study-wide context: Samples from collaborators originated in the United States, Italy and Spain and spanned both the acute and convalescent phases of COVID-19. The material from the prospective study consisted of cDNA or gDNA derived from T cells, B-cell-depleted T cells, or PBMCs. Deeply sampled blood TCRbeta repertoires from subjects exposed to, actively infected with, or recovered from COVID-19 were included in the dataset. The repertoires were released in a freely available public database intended as a resource for research on the immune response to SARS-CoV-2. Samples came from the ongoing ImmuneRACE study (first 160 participants) plus 1,254 subjects from 6 global collaborators. The sample metadata nearly always contained a de-identified subject ID, COVID-19 status, age in years and sex. HLA class I and class II types, where available, came from metadata supplied by the sample provider rather than from assay-based typing.

The full study reports these points: How much clinical and demographic metadata was included differed by source and by participant, and the metadata was provided uncurated.

Collaborating institutions collected whole blood in K2EDTA tubes following their own protocols. For TCRbeta analysis, collaborators shipped samples in one of three forms: frozen whole blood, isolated PBMCs, or DNA extracted from either of those sample types. This sequence uses TRBV5-6 and TRBJ2-2; matching of 6 bases hints at TRBD1 as the D gene. This TCR was sampled from a woman in her 50s in a cohort sampled during active or convalescent COVID-19. Sequencing was carried out using peripheral blood. The sequenced DNA: TGTACCAGCAGCTTGGGAAGGGGACAAACCGGGGAGCTGTTTTTT. Translated, this gives CTSSLGRGQTGELFF.